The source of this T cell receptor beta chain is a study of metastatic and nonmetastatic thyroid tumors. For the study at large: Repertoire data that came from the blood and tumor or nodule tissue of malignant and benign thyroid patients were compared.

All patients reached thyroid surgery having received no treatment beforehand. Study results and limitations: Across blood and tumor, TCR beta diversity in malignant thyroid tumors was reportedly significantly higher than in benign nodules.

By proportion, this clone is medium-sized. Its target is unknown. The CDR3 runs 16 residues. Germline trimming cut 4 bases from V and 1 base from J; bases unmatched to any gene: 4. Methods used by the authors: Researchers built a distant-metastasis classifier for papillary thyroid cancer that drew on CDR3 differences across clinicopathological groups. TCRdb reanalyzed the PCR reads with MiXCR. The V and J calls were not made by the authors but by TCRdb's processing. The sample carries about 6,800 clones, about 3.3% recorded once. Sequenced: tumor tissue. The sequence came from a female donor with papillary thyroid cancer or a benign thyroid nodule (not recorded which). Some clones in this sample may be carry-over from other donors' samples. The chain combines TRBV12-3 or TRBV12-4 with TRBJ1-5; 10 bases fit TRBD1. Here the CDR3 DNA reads TGTGCCAGCAGTTGGGGGGGACAGGGGAGCAATCAGCCCCAGCATTTT. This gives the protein CASSWGGQGSNQPQHF.